Sequencing of this TCR beta chain was carried out in a study of spatial heterogeneity in lung cancer. For the study at large: TCR transcript counts in tumor regions correlated strongly with a T cell module score from matched bulk RNA-seq. Raw reads contained each unique TCR and UMI combination more than ten times on average.

This clonotype appeared once. No antigen is known for it. The CDR3 spans 17 residues. Germline assignment: CDR1 LGHNA and CDR2 YNFKEQ. With 4 bases removed from V and 3 bases from J, the gap between germline ends came to 19 bases. General study points: Higher tumor mutation counts went along with higher counts of expanded intratumoral alpha and beta TCRs.

MiXCR, run by TCRdb on the 5' RACE reads, gives a single entry per CDR3 protein. The sample holds more than 6,500 distinct CDR3 sequences, 12% seen once. This sample's time point: sample taken at primary tumor resection. Patients with untreated early-stage non-small cell lung cancer, numbering 72, were the donors. Extraction of whole RNA from tumor, nontumor lung or frozen PBMC preceded unsorted sequencing. The chain joins TRBV4-2 to TRBJ2-4, with a weak D call TRBD2 (6 bases). This clonotype originated in a male donor with early-stage non-small cell lung cancer. Sequenced here: lung tumor tissue, sampled at surgery. CDR3 bases: TGTGCCAGCAGCCCCCTAGCGATAGGAATGGTCAAAAACATTCAGTACTTC. Protein product: CASSPLAIGMVKNIQYF.